The entry below gives a single T cell receptor (beta chain) sequence along with its context. Its cognate antigen is unknown. The germline V gene encodes CDR1 SGHKS and CDR2 YYEKEE (reference sequence). V was pared by 4 bases and J by 5 bases, with 8 bases of the junction left unmatched. This CDR3 region has 15 residues. This record comes from a study of cytomegalovirus exposure and HLA in healthy donors. As for the study in general: The 130 or so validation repertoires and the 666 first-cohort repertoires shared a platform, a later analysis reported. General observations from the study: A classifier reportedly called cytomegalovirus status with high sensitivity and specificity.

Profiled with immunoSEQ multiplex PCR; TCRdb holds only in-frame clones, not every one. The sample consists of around 95,000 clones, 85% of them appearing once. The receptor comes from a man aged 18 to 30 in good health and CMV-seropositive. Sequencing was performed on PBMCs. The V call is TRBV5-5, the J call TRBJ2-2, with 7 nucleotides matching TRBD2. The CDR3 DNA reads as TGTGCCAGCAGCGCCGTGGCTAGCGGTACCGGGGAGCTGTTTTTT. Translation gives CASSAVASGTGELFF.